This T cell receptor (beta chain) was recovered during a study of vaccination and CD4 T cells after COVID-19. Whole-study context: Investigators took post-vaccine samples a median approximately 72 days after dose two, within a range of 14 to 241.

The treatment denotes: roughly ten-day PBMC culture with coronavirus spike peptide pools or control peptides (ViraFEST assay). Comments on this clonotype: Its target is unknown.

An Oncomine TCR Beta short-read assay was used to sequence the DNA from cultured CD4+ T cells. TCRdb independently ran MiXCR on the PCR reads; one entry per CDR3 protein. The table records roughly 13,000 distinct CDR3 sequences, just under 30% of them present only once. V shed 0 bases and J shed 2 bases, with 14 bases lying between them. The CDR3 runs to 15 residues. Germline loops: CDR1 DFQATT, CDR2 SNEGSKA (reference sequence). V and J are TRBV20-1 and TRBJ2-7, with D possibly TRBD2 on 5 matching bases. The origin of this receptor is a human donor who received a COVID-19 vaccine. The input for sequencing was CD4+ T cells from blood, cultured in vitro, taken before SARS-CoV-2 vaccination. Here the CDR3 DNA reads TGCAGTGCTAGAGATCTTAGAGGGAGAACCTACGAGCAGTACTTC. Amino acids: CSARDLRGRTYEQYF.